This T cell receptor beta chain was sequenced during a study of neurological immune-mediated disorders. This clonotype was counted many times. 5'RACE with 10-nucleotide random UMIs generated the cDNA. TCRdb fed the 5' RACE reads into MiXCR, producing one record per CDR3 protein. This table holds about 20,000 distinct CDR3 sequences, about 2.6% found once. V dropped 3 bases and J dropped 0 bases, with 9 bases sitting between them. The CDR3 totals 14 residues. CDR1 SGHRS and CDR2 YFSETQ come from the germline V gene. The receptor was isolated from a woman aged 18-30 years with multiple sclerosis. The specimen sequenced was PBMCs. V is TRBV5-1 and J is TRBJ1-2, with D perhaps TRBD1 (6 bases). The CDR3 coding sequence is TGCGCCAGCAGCTCTGGACAGTCTAACTATGGCTACACCTTC. This gives the protein CASSSGQSNYGYTF. The full variable domain, its missing parts supplied by reference TRBV5-1 and TRBJ1-2, is KAGVTQTPRYLIKTRGQQVTLSCSPISGHRSVSWYQQTPGQGLQFLFEYFSETQRNKGNFPGRFSGRQFSNSRSEMNVSTLELGDSALYLCASSSGQSNYGYTFGSGTRLTVV.